This T cell receptor (beta chain) was recovered during a study of tumor and adjacent non-tumor tissue in lung cancer (dated by TCRdb to between 2018 and 2020). About the full investigation: Patients with adenocarcinoma (about twelve), squamous cell carcinoma (2) and small cell lung cancer (1) were included in the cohort. The roughly 15 enrolled patients, of whom around ten were men and 5 were women, were aged 31 to 76 years and were diagnosed with TNM stage I to III disease. Sequencing generated a total of 125,075,908 productive TCRbeta reads, averaging roughly 4.4 million reads per sample. Using bulk TCRbeta repertoires from roughly 14 lung cancer patients, the study set lung tumor tissue side by side with matched distant non-tumor lung tissue. More than 25 paired specimens, one tumor and one normal lung sample per patient, were profiled by TCRbeta CDR3 sequencing. What the authors observed across the whole study: Because peripheral blood was not sequenced, blood TCRbeta repertoires in the lung cancer patients of the study were not examined. Neither the sequencing platform nor unique molecular identifiers are mentioned in the methods. Younger patients had significantly higher TCR diversity, and higher tumor TCR diversity was associated with shorter overall and disease-free survival. TCR diversity (inverse Simpson) was significantly higher in tumor than in normal lung tissue (about 400 vs 180, P = 0.0075, Mann-Whitney U test). With only roughly 14 patients in the cohort, the authors noted that larger samples and more detailed clinical data are needed. The top 100 clones made up a significantly larger cumulative share of the repertoire in normal lung than in tumor tissue.

Library preparation used multiplex PCR. The instrument was an Illumina HiSeq 2500. TCRbeta libraries were constructed through three rounds of nested PCR with primers (Table S4) according to protocols adapted from ARM-PCR. Before sequencing, PCR products of 200-500 bp were cut from the gel and purified using the QIAquick gel extraction kit. The original pipeline was this. Reads were cleaned using Trimmomatic, were merged into complete CDR3 sequences using FLASH, and were assigned to V(D)J germline segments using MiTCR. Clonal diversity was calculated as the inverse Simpson's index using VDJtools. A read counted as productive if the sequence was in-frame and lacked a premature stop codon. TCRdb trimmed public reads at Q25 via fastp, called clones via MiXCR and kept in-frame beta chains. A single entry per CDR3 protein holds the most common genes and DNA from its merged rows. V and J calls and clone size were set by TCRdb, not the authors. The sample profile shows about 100,000 distinct CDR3 sequences; 65% of them were found once. Together, the top ten hold about 19% of the sample.

V drops 3 bases and J drops 0 bases, leaving 11 bases in between. With termini counted, the CDR3 has 14 amino acids. The CDR3 DNA has 42 bases and is translated from base 1. The germline V gene (reference sequence) gives CDR1 as DFQATT and CDR2 as SNEGSKA. RNA was isolated from bulk unsorted tissue, and RNA quality was assessed with a NanoDrop ND-1000 and an Agilent 2100. The normal lung samples consisted of distant non-tumor tissue collected more than 3 cm from the tumor edge. Newly diagnosed lung cancer patients without prior chemotherapy who had been admitted for thoracic surgery in China between August and November 2014 were enrolled as donors. The study excluded patients who had received radiotherapy or chemotherapy before or who had another cancer at the same time. Surgical tissue pieces of about 1-2.3 cm3 were preserved in RNAlater solution and were kept at -80 degrees C until use. This clonotype was counted between two and nine times. Its recognized antigen is unknown. A much more abundant neighbour one base away suggests this may be a read error. The final CDR3 position lacks the conserved phenylalanine or tryptophan, pointing to a likely read error.

The chain joins TRBV20-1 to TRBJ1-1; no D gene can be assigned with confidence. The receptor's source is a man aged 25 to 40 with non-small cell lung cancer. Sequencing was carried out using distant non-tumor lung tissue. The base sequence is TGCAGTGCTAGGGGAGGAAATATGAACACTGAAGCTTTCATT. Its translation reads: CSARGGNMNTEAFI.